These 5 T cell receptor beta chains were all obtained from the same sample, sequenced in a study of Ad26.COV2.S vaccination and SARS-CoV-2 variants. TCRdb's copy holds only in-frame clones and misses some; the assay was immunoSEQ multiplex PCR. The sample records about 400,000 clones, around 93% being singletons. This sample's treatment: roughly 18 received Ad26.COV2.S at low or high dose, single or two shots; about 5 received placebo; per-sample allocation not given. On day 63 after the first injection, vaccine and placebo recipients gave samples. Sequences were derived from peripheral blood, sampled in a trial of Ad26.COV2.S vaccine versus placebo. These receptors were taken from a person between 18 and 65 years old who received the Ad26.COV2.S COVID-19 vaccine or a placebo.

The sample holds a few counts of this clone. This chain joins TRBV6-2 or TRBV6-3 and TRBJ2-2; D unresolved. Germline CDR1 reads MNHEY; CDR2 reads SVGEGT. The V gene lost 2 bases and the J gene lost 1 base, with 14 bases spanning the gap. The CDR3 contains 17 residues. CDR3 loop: CASSYRRTAGNTGELFF. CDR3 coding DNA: TGTGCCAGCAGTTACAGAAGGACCGCAGGGAACACCGGGGAGCTGTTTTTT.

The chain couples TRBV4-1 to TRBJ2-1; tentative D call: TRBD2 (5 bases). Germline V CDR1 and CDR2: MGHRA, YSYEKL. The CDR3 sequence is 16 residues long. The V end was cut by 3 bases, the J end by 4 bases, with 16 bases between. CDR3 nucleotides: TGCGCCAGCAGCCATCACCGGGGTGCCCAGTACAATGAGCAGTTCTTC. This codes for CASSHHRGAQYNEQFF.

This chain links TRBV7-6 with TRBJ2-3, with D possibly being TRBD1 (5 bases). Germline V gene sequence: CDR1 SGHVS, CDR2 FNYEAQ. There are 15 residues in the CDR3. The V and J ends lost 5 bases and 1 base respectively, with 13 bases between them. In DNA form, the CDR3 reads TGTGCCAGCAGCATCCAGGGATCTGGCACAGATACGCAGTATTTT. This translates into CASSIQGSGTDTQYF.

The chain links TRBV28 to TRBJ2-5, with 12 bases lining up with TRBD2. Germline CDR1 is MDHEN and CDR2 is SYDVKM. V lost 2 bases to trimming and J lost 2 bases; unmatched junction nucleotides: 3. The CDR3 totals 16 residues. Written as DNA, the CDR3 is TGTGCCAGCAGTTTAGCTAGCGGGGGGGTACAAGAGACCCAGTACTTC. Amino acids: CASSLASGGVQETQYF.

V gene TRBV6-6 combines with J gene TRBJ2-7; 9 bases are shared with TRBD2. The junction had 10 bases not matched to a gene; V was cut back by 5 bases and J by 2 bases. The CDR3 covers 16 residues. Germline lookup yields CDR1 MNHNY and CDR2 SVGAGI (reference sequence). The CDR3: CASSLTLAGDAYEQYF. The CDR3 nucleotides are TGTGCCAGCAGTCTTACATTAGCGGGGGACGCCTACGAGCAGTACTTC.